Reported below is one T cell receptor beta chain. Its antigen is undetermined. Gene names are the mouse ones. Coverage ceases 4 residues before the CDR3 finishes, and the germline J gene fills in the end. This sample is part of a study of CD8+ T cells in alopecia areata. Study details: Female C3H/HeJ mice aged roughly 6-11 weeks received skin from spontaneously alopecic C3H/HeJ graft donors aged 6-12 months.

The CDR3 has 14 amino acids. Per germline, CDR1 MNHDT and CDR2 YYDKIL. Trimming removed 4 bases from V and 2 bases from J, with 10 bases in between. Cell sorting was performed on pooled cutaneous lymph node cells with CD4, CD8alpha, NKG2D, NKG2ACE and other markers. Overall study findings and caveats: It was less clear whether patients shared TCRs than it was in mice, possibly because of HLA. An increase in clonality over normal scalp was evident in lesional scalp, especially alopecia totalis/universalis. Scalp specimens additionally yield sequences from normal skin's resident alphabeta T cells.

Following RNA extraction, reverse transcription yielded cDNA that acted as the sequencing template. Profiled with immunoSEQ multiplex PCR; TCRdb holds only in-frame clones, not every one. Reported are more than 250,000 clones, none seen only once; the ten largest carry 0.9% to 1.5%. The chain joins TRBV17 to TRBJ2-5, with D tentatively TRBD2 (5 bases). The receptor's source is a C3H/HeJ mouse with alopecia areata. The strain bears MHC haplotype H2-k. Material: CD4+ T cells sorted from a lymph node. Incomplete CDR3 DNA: TGTGCTAGCAGTAAGTTTGGGGTCCAAGAC. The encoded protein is CASSKFGVQD. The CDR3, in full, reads CASSKFGVQDTQYF.